Listed below are T cell receptor beta chains from one sample, sequenced in a study of OX40 agonist ivuxolimab in advanced cancers. Only in-frame clones appear in the TCRdb table, and some are missing; sequencing was by immunoSEQ multiplex PCR. The sample has about 100,000 clones; around nine tenths are singletons. The sample in question was CD4+ or CD8+ T cells sorted from blood, obtained in a trial of the OX40 agonist ivuxolimab. The receptors originated from an adult with an advanced solid tumor such as melanoma, head and neck, liver or kidney cancer. Both conserved end residues are part of each CDR3.

TRBV7-9,TRBJ1-1,CASSRDGNTEAFF
TRBV7-9,TRBJ2-2,CASSWDNSNTGELFF
TRBV7-2,TRBJ2-7,CASSLLRGSYEQYF
TRBV4-3,TRBJ2-2,CASSHFLRASGRYTGELFF
TRBV2,TRBJ1-1,CASIGLILNTEAFF
TRBV15,TRBJ2-5,CATSRDPSRRETQYF
TRBV5-6,TRBJ2-7,CASSDSGRADEQYF
TRBV5-1,TRBJ1-1,CASSGNRDRGPMNTEAFF
TRBV11-2,TRBJ1-1,CASSSGLWGKDTEAFF
TRBV4-1,TRBJ2-2,CASSLRTGNTGELFF
TRBV28,TRBJ2-5,CASNAQGRSGTQYF
TRBV4-3,TRBJ2-1,CASSQGPNFAVFF
TRBV11-2,TRBJ1-3,CASSKTGGFSGNTIYF
TRBV15,TRBJ2-7,CATSRTGHEQYF
TRBV18,TRBJ1-1,CASSPLSRNTEAFF
TRBV7-9,TRBJ2-2,CASSTASGTSGTAAGELFF
TRBV5-1,TRBJ2-6,CASSLVGSGANVLTF
TRBV7-9,TRBJ2-1,CASNSDRGAFNSYNEQFF
TRBV2,TRBJ2-1,CASSERGRSSYNEQFF
TRBV11-1,TRBJ2-7,CASSIGGGRYEQYF
TRBV5-1,TRBJ2-1,CASSLISRGLRVRSYNEQFF
TRBV6-1,TRBJ1-2,CASSGGGRIYGYTF
TRBV4-2,TRBJ2-6,CASSQDWGTSAGANVLTF
TRBV5-1,TRBJ2-1,CASSVTSGLSYNEQFF
TRBV11-1,TRBJ1-4,CASSFSATGLANEKLFF
TRBV27,TRBJ2-2,CASSTSSSTGELFF
TRBV2,TRBJ2-3,CASRARTSGITDTQYF
TRBV19,TRBJ1-1,CASSNRAGRTEAFF
TRBV7-8,TRBJ1-1,CASNMGQWNAEAFF
TRBV5-4,TRBJ2-2,CASRRDYQTGELFF
TRBV6-6,TRBJ1-2,CASSYRRQGITGYTF
TRBV4-1,TRBJ1-3,CASSQDRGTGIFSGNTIYF
TRBV11-2,TRBJ2-7,CASSPAYEQYF
TRBV7-7,TRBJ2-5,CASSLGLAGVQETQYF
TRBV7-9,TRBJ2-3,CASSLRDSGTDTQYF
TRBV6-1,TRBJ2-4,CASREVGTSAKNIQYF
TRBV19,TRBJ1-2,CASSHRESSGYTF
TRBV6-5,TRBJ2-7,CASMELAGGEQYF
TRBV18,TRBJ2-2,CASSPSGQGAGELFF
TRBV5-1,TRBJ2-2,CASSFEASSGNTGELFF
TRBV19,TRBJ2-3,CASSSTRAGGPTDTQYF
TRBV7-2,TRBJ2-5,CASSSRTSGRTGTQYF
TRBV28,TRBJ1-6,CASSIRDRGALHF
TRBV4-2,TRBJ2-3,CASCLAGGGSDTQYF
TRBV19,TRBJ1-2,CASSRPDRVNYGYTF
TRBV5-4,TRBJ2-2,CASSFPGEGGTGELFF
TRBV28,TRBJ1-4,CASSSRTGFGEKLFF
TRBV6-6,TRBJ1-4,CASSSSTNEKLFF
TRBV28,TRBJ2-1,CASSLTTGNSYNEQFF
TRBV10-3,TRBJ2-7,CAISDRDGLREQYF
TRBV21-1,TRBJ2-1,CASSNLGTEYNEQFF
TRBV5-1,TRBJ2-1,CASSFTSGFNEQFF
TRBV28,TRBJ1-2,CASSASRGLPYGYTF
TRBV11-1,TRBJ2-7,CASSFSGSRYEQYF
TRBV4-3,TRBJ1-2,CASSQDSYGYTF
TRBV2,TRBJ1-2,CASSEAETGINGYTF
TRBV2,TRBJ2-4,CASGQGLAKNIQYF
TRBV5-3,TRBJ2-1,CARSFGDRIKGSYNEQFF
TRBV6-6,TRBJ2-6,CLSGTASSGANVLTF
TRBV6-1,TRBJ1-1,CASSVGQGRGNTEAFF